These 21 T cell receptor beta chains were sequenced from one sample in a study of spatial heterogeneity in lung cancer. Study results and limitations: Tumors with more nonsynonymous mutations had more expanded intratumoral alpha and beta TCRs.

Their specific antigens are unknown. TCRdb recomputed calls from the 5' RACE reads with MiXCR, one row per CDR3 protein. Among more than 10,000 distinct CDR3 sequences listed, 3.2% were seen once. As to time point: sample taken at primary tumor resection. Sample: lung tumor tissue, taken at surgery. The source of these receptors is a male donor with early-stage non-small cell lung cancer.

A word on this clonotype: This may be a read error: a much more frequent sequence differs by one nucleotide. The V and J genes are TRBV6-5 and TRBJ2-3, with D tentatively TRBD2 (7 bases). The length of the CDR3 is 15 residues. Germline CDR1 is MNHEY and CDR2 is SVGAGI. The V end was cut by 6 bases, the J end by 2 bases, with 15 bases between. The CDR3 loop reads CASRQGLTDTDTQYF. Here the CDR3 DNA reads TGTGCCAGCAGACAGGGACTAACGGACACAGATACGCAGTATTTT.

This clonotype has ten or more counts. The chain couples TRBV15 to TRBJ1-4, with D maybe TRBD1 (5 bases). The V end was cut by 0 bases, the J end by 6 bases, with 11 bases between. CDR1 is LNHNV, CDR2 YYDKDF, per germline (reference sequence). This CDR3 is built from 15 residues. The CDR3: CATSRDPRADEKLFF. The CDR3, as DNA: TGTGCCACCAGCAGAGATCCCAGGGCGGATGAAAAACTGTTTTTT.

This clonotype was counted ten times or more. This chain connects TRBV28 to TRBJ1-5; D gene unclear. Trimming pared 5 bases from V and 4 bases from J, leaving 12 bases between. Germline V gene sequence: CDR1 MDHEN, CDR2 SYDVKM. This CDR3 contains 14 residues. Here the CDR3 reads CASSPPLRNQPQHF. The CDR3 region has the DNA TGTGCCAGCAGTCCCCCCCTAAGGAATCAGCCCCAGCATTTT.

The sample holds many counts of this clonotype. The chain uses TRBV5-6 and TRBJ2-7; D may be TRBD1 (5 bases). Germline V gene lookup returns CDR1 SGHDT and CDR2 YYEEEE. V dropped 0 bases and J dropped 4 bases, with 11 bases sitting between them. The CDR3 is made up of 14 amino acids. CDR3 nucleotide sequence: TGTGCCAGCAGCTTGGAGGGGAACCCTTACGAGCAGTACTTC. Protein sequence: CASSLEGNPYEQYF.

This clonotype was counted a single time. The V call is TRBV14, the J call TRBJ2-1; D might be TRBD2 (6 bases). This CDR3 contains 15 residues. Trimming pared 1 base from V and 2 bases from J, leaving 9 bases between. Looked up from germline, CDR1 is SGHDN and CDR2 is FVKESK. This CDR3 is CASSQVTGAYNEQFF. The CDR3 coding sequence is TGTGCCAGCAGCCAAGTGACGGGGGCCTACAATGAGCAGTTCTTC.

This clonotype was observed at least ten times. The rearrangement joins TRBV2 to TRBJ1-1; tentatively, D is TRBD1 (6 bases). The CDR3 runs to 13 residues. Trimming took off 8 bases at V and 1 base at J, with 11 bases between the two ends. Germline V gene data show CDR1 as SNHLY and CDR2 as FYNNEI. CDR3 coding DNA: TGTGCCAGCTCAATACAGGGGAACACTGAAGCTTTCTTT. It yields the protein CASSIQGNTEAFF.

This clonotype was seen more than once but under ten times. The chain uses TRBV15 and TRBJ2-6; 7 bases map to TRBD1. Germline CDR1 reads LNHNV; CDR2 reads YYDKDF (reference sequence). The V and J ends lost 1 base and 0 bases, in that order; junction bases with no gene match: 9. The CDR3 covers 19 residues. The CDR3 protein is CATSRALTGTISGANVLTF. CDR3 in DNA: TGTGCCACCAGCAGAGCCTTGACAGGGACAATCTCTGGGGCCAACGTCCTGACTTTC. The full variable domain, with the rest looked up from reference TRBV15 and TRBJ2-6, is DAMVIQNPRYQVTQFGKPVTLSCSQTLNHNVMYWYQQKSSQAPKLLFHYYDKDFNNEADTPDNFQSRRPNTSFCFLDIRSPGLGDTAMYLCATSRALTGTISGANVLTFGAGSRLTVL.

This clonotype counts as medium-sized. The chain uses TRBV12-3 or TRBV12-4 and TRBJ2-1, with TRBD1 identical over 7 bases. Unmatched junction bases numbered 5, after V lost 1 base and J lost 5 bases. The CDR3 covers 15 residues. The CDR3 here is CASSLGVTGDNEQFF. For the CDR3, the DNA is TGTGCCAGCAGTTTAGGGGTTACAGGGGACAATGAGCAGTTCTTC.

This clonotype appeared many times. This rearrangement joins TRBV7-9 to TRBJ2-2, with D perhaps matching TRBD1 (5 bases). Trimming took 3 bases from V and 0 from J, leaving 8 bases between them. The CDR3 is 15 amino acids. Germline values: CDR1 SEHNR, CDR2 FQNEAQ (reference sequence). The DNA of the CDR3 is TGTGCCAGCAGCTTGACAGTTGCGAACACCGGGGAGCTGTTTTTT. Translated: CASSLTVANTGELFF.

This clonotype was found many times. The V call is TRBV6-1, the J call TRBJ2-3; D not resolved. The CDR3 has 15 amino acids. Trimming stripped 4 bases from V and 3 bases from J, with 14 bases between. Per the germline V gene, CDR1 is MNHNS and CDR2 is SASEGT. The CDR3 loop is CASSATLGSTDTQYF. The DNA of the CDR3 is TGTGCCAGCAGTGCCACCCTTGGTTCTACAGATACGCAGTATTTT.

At least ten counts were recorded for this clonotype. The V call is TRBV11-2, the J call TRBJ2-7, with TRBD2 matching over 9 bases. CDR3 size: 15 residues. Germline V gives CDR1 SGHAT, CDR2 FQNNGV. V trimming: 3 bases; J trimming: 5 bases; junction bases outside the gene matches: 8. CDR3 loop: CASSFNSGGRHEQYF. CDR3 nucleotide sequence: TGTGCCAGCAGCTTTAATAGCGGGGGTCGTCACGAGCAGTACTTC. The complete variable domain, with remaining parts taken from reference TRBV11-2 and TRBJ2-7, reads EAGVAQSPRYKIIEKRQSVAFWCNPISGHATLYWYQQILGQGPKLLIQFQNNGVVDDSQLPKDRFSAERLKGVDSTLKIQPAKLEDSAVYLCASSFNSGGRHEQYFGPGTRLTVT.

The sample holds many counts of this clonotype. The chain couples TRBV12-3 or TRBV12-4 to TRBJ2-2; D call uncertain. This CDR3 spans 15 amino acids. Trimming stripped 7 bases from V and 4 bases from J, with 16 bases between. The CDR3 sequence: CASTTRPPPTGELFF. In DNA, the CDR3 is TGTGCCAGCACCACCCGACCCCCCCCCACCGGGGAGCTGTTTTTT.

This clonotype was seen ten or more times. This chain uses TRBV2 with TRBJ1-1; 10 nucleotides match TRBD1. CDR1 and CDR2 (germline): SNHLY, FYNNEI. The CDR3 loop spans 13 amino acids. Trimming took 4 bases from V and 5 from J; bases not matched to a gene: 1. CDR3 sequence (DNA): TGTGCCAGCAGTGGACAGGGGGCGACTGAAGCTTTCTTT. Encoded protein: CASSGQGATEAFF.

This clonotype was found many times. The chain has TRBV12-3 or TRBV12-4 and TRBJ2-7; TRBD1 might be the D (5 bases). This CDR3 is 13 amino acids long. The germline V and J ends were trimmed by 2 bases and 4 bases, with 9 bases remaining between them. The CDR3 loop reads CASSLKGAYEQYF. The CDR3 region has the DNA TGTGCCAGCAGTTTAAAAGGGGCATACGAGCAGTACTTC.

This clonotype was counted many times. V usage is TRBV28 and J usage is TRBJ1-6; a possible D gene is TRBD1 (5 bases). V was clipped by 6 bases and J by 6 bases, with 9 bases between them. Germline lookup yields CDR1 MDHEN and CDR2 SYDVKM. The CDR3 has 13 residues. CDR3 region: CASRRGSNSPLHF. CDR3 DNA sequence: TGTGCCAGCAGGCGGGGGAGTAATTCACCCCTCCACTTT.

This clonotype was recorded at least ten times. The CDR3 here is CASSSWDRGTYEQYF. The DNA of the CDR3 is TGTGCCAGCAGCTCCTGGGACAGGGGAACCTACGAGCAGTACTTC. The V call is TRBV6-2 or TRBV6-3, the J call TRBJ2-7; TRBD1 agrees at 10 bases. Germline CDR1 and CDR2: MNHEY and SVGEGT. Losses at the gene ends were 6 bases for V and 2 bases for J; bases not matched to a gene: 7. The CDR3 extends over 15 amino acids.

With respect to this clonotype: This could be a read error, since a much larger clone is one nucleotide away. J is TRBJ2-5 and V is TRBV28; the D call may be TRBD1 or TRBD2 (7 bases each). Trimming removed 5 bases from V and 6 bases from J, with 19 bases in between. Germline assignment: CDR1 MDHEN and CDR2 SYDVKM. The CDR3 loop spans 15 amino acids. CDR3 DNA sequence: TGTGCCAGCAGTATGTGGCAGGGGGGGACGAAGACCCAGTACTTC. As protein: CASSMWQGGTKTQYF.

Sample share makes this clonotype medium-sized (0.01 to 0.1%). The rearrangement links TRBV20-1 to TRBJ2-1; D is undetermined. CDR1 DFQATT and CDR2 SNEGSKA come from the germline V gene (reference sequence). The CDR3 is made up of 9 amino acids. Trimming took off 5 bases at V and 10 bases at J, with 6 bases between the two ends. CDR3 protein: CSAGVEQFF. In DNA form, the CDR3 reads TGCAGTGCTGGTGTGGAGCAGTTCTTC.

This clonotype was picked up many times. The chain carries TRBV19 and TRBJ2-2; 7 bases map to TRBD1. The V gene end was trimmed by 4 bases and the J gene end by 6 bases; junction bases not matched to a gene: 5. This CDR3 comprises 14 residues. Germline CDR1 LNHDA, CDR2 SQIVND (reference sequence). As DNA, the CDR3 is TGTGCCAGTAGTACCCCTACAGGGGCCGGGGAGCTGTTTTTT. Translated: CASSTPTGAGELFF.

In this sample, this clonotype turned up many times. The chain couples TRBV28 to TRBJ1-1; D might be TRBD1 (6 bases). This CDR3 is built from 14 residues. CDR1 and CDR2 from the germline V gene are MDHEN and SYDVKM. V lost 6 bases and J 2 bases, leaving 13 bases between the germline ends. For the CDR3, the DNA is TGTGCCAGCAGGGGATTACAGGGAAACACTGAAGCTTTCTTT. This gives the protein CASRGLQGNTEAFF. The variable domain in full, completed from reference TRBV28 and TRBJ1-1, reads DVKVTQSSRYLVKRTGEKVFLECVQDMDHENMFWYRQDPGLGLRLIYFSYDVKMKEKGDIPEGYSVSREKKERFSLILESASTNQTSMYLCASRGLQGNTEAFFGQGTRLTVV.

V usage is TRBV5-1 and J usage is TRBJ2-1; D gene ambiguous. The CDR3 is made up of 13 amino acids. The V gene's germline CDR1 is SGHRS and CDR2 YFSETQ. Trimming removed 3 bases at V and 5 bases at J, with 9 bases between. The CDR3 here is CASSSGPNNEQFF. CDR3 DNA sequence: TGCGCCAGCAGCTCTGGACCGAACAATGAGCAGTTCTTC.